Listed below are T cell receptor beta chains from one sample, sequenced in a study of cytomegalovirus exposure and HLA in healthy donors. Clones were read by immunoSEQ multiplex PCR, and TCRdb kept only the in-frame ones, dropping some. The data contain 150,000 to 200,000 clones, 78% of them singletons. Sequenced sample: PBMCs. The receptors come from a woman between 35 and 50 years old in good health and CMV-seronegative. The CDR3 runs from the conserved cysteine through the conserved F or W.

V	J	CDR3
TRBV28	TRBJ2-2	CASSPGQGDTGELFF
TRBV2	NA	CASSSLTSGAYEQYF
TRBV7-9	TRBJ1-4	CASSLESGGKLFF
TRBV5-1	TRBJ1-2	CASSLTGDQAYGYTF
TRBV5-1	TRBJ2-2	CASSLRDRNVGELFF
TRBV7-8	TRBJ2-1	CASSSHRGHNEQFF
TRBV4-2	TRBJ2-2	CASSQAVIASAGELFF
TRBV7-9	TRBJ2-1	CASSSVSSEEQFF
TRBV6-1	TRBJ2-5	CASRASWGGTQYF
TRBV2	TRBJ2-4	CASSELTSWIAKNIQYF
TRBV5-6	TRBJ2-5	CASSSTVPRETQYF
TRBV6-5	TRBJ2-7	CASSAPEQGAYEQYF
TRBV19	TRBJ2-7	CASSNAQGNEQYF
TRBV19	TRBJ1-1	CASSRTGASEAFF
TRBV6-1	TRBJ1-1	CARVSVETGGTEAFF
TRBV29-1	TRBJ1-1	CSVARRRNTEAFF
TRBV5-1	TRBJ2-5	CASSLFGTGGLETQYF
TRBV5-6	TRBJ1-2	CASSFPNYGYTF
TRBV4-1	TRBJ2-2	CASSQGRLAGGPWTGELFF
TRBV10-3	TRBJ2-7	CAISESMTGSSYEQYF
TRBV18	TRBJ2-3	CASSPRTSGDTQYF
TRBV4-1	TRBJ1-2	CASSQDTQKVYGYTF
TRBV5-1	TRBJ2-7	CASSLGLQYSYEQYF
TRBV18	TRBJ1-1	CASSPKDRGNTEAFF
TRBV15	TRBJ1-5	CATSRYRDRGERNSNQPQHF
TRBV10-1	TRBJ1-1	CASSTGSTEAFF
TRBV9	TRBJ1-2	CASSPRVSPGPYGYTF
TRBV6-1	TRBJ1-2	CASSEREGLDYGYTF
TRBV13	TRBJ1-1	CASSRRGYTEAFF